The present entry profiles one T cell receptor (beta chain) with its context. Trimming removed 6 bases from V and 4 bases from J, with 12 bases in between. The CDR3 totals 14 residues. The V gene's germline CDR1 is WNHNN and CDR2 SYGVQD (reference sequence). The assay was immunoSEQ multiplex PCR, and TCRdb's table has in-frame clones only and misses some. The sample carries around 130,000 clones, 80% to 90% recorded once. This specimen comes from a study of cytotoxic CD8 clonotypes in ibrutinib-treated CLL. The wider study: After a median of approximately 70 months, roughly 14 patients stayed remitted and approximately twelve progressed; responses had been partial in around 25 and complete in 2. Response material was collected after a median around 12 months of treatment, range 6 to 36. Sequenced samples delivered averages of 250,000 to 300,000 productive templates and more than 75,000 productive rearrangements.

The sample consisted of PBMCs, taken after 24 months of ibrutinib treatment. This TCR was sampled from a human donor with chronic lymphocytic leukemia. V and J are TRBV10-1 and TRBJ1-4; perhaps TRBD1 as D (6 bases). The CDR3, as DNA: TGCGCCAGCAGCCAGGGGATTTATAATGAAAAACTGTTTTTT. Translating gives CASSQGIYNEKLFF.